This T cell receptor (beta chain) came from a study of T cells in Graves' hyperthyroidism and ophthalmopathy. CDR3 size: 16 residues. From germline, CDR1 is SGHNT and CDR2 YENEEA. Of note for this clonotype: A much larger clone differs from this one at a single base, so this may be a read error.

Amplification of TCR beta CDR3 regions was performed using RNA transcripts as template. First-round RT-PCR with HTBI primers amplified the TCR CDR3 region. TCRdb itself ran the multiplex PCR reads through MiXCR, one entry per CDR3 protein. The sample gives 450,000 to 650,000 distinct CDR3 sequences, more than 15% of which show up once; approximately 15% is in the top ten. This TCR was sampled from a woman under 30 with Graves' ophthalmopathy. Sequencing was carried out using blood. The J gene is TRBJ2-5, the V gene TRBV11-3, with D possibly matching TRBD1 (7 bases). In DNA, the CDR3 is TGTGCCGGCAGCTTCAGAAGACAGGGTGGGGGGGAGACCCAGTACTTC. Its translation: CAGSFRRQGGGETQYF.